This TCR beta chain emerged from a study of blood T cell repertoires in COVID-19. The germline V gene has CDR1 SGHRS and CDR2 YFSETQ. Trimming took 3 bases from V and 4 from J, leaving 13 bases between them. The CDR3 runs to 14 residues. The table came from immunoSEQ multiplex PCR; TCRdb's copy has only in-frame clones and leaves some out. The sample yields 40,000 to 55,000 clones, about four fifths seen once. Sequences were obtained from peripheral blood. This chain links TRBV5-1 with TRBJ1-1; D is ambiguous. The clonotype comes from a human donor in a cohort sampled during active COVID-19. The CDR3 spells CASSSGEEGTEAFF. For the CDR3, the DNA is TGCGCCAGCAGCTCCGGGGAAGAGGGCACTGAAGCTTTCTTT.